This TCR beta chain was obtained from a study of breast tumors, draining lymph nodes, adjacent tissues. Study findings and constraints: Tumors had less TCR diversity than lymph nodes, more than nontumor tissue. Luminal-like breast cancer showed significantly higher tumor–nontumor repertoire similarity than basal-like.

Samples came from axillary lymph nodes draining the breast cancer. Using its own MiXCR run on the multiplex PCR reads, TCRdb lists one record per CDR3 protein. This repertoire shows more than 200,000 distinct CDR3 sequences, approximately 31% found once; its top ten account for 1.1% to 1.5%. This clonotype was detected ten times or more. Antigen: not known. The CDR3 has 13 amino acids. Germline CDR1 reads SGHTA; CDR2 reads FQGNSA. Trimming at V came to 5 bases and at J to 6 bases, leaving 4 bases not matched to a gene. The clonotype comes from a female donor with breast cancer. Some clones in this sample may be carry-over from other donors' samples. Material: axillary lymph node tissue. V gene TRBV7-2 combines with J gene TRBJ1-5; 7 bases fit TRBD1. The CDR3 DNA reads as TGTGCCAGCAGCCTAGGGGGCCCTCAGCCCCAGCATTTT. Its protein product is CASSLGGPQPQHF.